A selection of T cell receptor beta chains follows, all from one sample in a study of blood T cell repertoires in COVID-19. Data came from immunoSEQ multiplex PCR; TCRdb stores just in-frame clones and leaves some out. The table records around 220,000 clones, around 86% of them present only once. The specimen sequenced was peripheral blood. Receptor source: a woman aged 45 to 65 with COVID-19, enrolled during active disease. Both conserved end residues are part of each CDR3. The order of the fields is clone size, V gene, CDR3 protein. A row's size may be missing; if present it is once, few, many or a size class.

>many|TRBV7-2
CASRTGTGAYEQYF
>.|TRBV24-1
CATGGRSGELFF
>once|TRBV18
CASSPATQGSVGSSGANVLTF
>.|TRBV9
CASSTHGVAGVNEQFF
>.|TRBV10-3
CAISRDIGNTIYF
>.|TRBV27
CASSLSLGGAGADTQYF
>.|TRBV10-2
CASNEGNQPQHF
>once|TRBV9
CASSVNRPGLGNTIYF
>.|TRBV29-1
CSVGGVRGNTIYF
>.|TRBV28
CASSRFQGPHQPQHF
>few|TRBV5-4
CASSLTPSSTDTQYF
>.|TRBV4-3
CASSQEALASHEQYF
>.|TRBV10-3
CATLAGENNEQFF
>.|TRBV7-2
CASSFLLSSYNEQFF
>.|TRBV10-3
CAISVIVGSLQYF
>.|TRBV28
CASSFVGQGEAFF
>few|TRBV11-2
CASSLERDTFYEQYF
>.|TRBV19
CASSIPGGNTEAFF
>.|TRBV5-1
CASSLGRGGDTQYF
>.|TRBV5-1
CASSRGLGGRNEQFF
>.|TRBV19
CASTRPYSNQPQHF
>.|TRBV6-2/TRBV6-3
CASSNPGLAGWADTQYF
>.|TRBV28
CASSLRGNSYEQYF
>few|TRBV19
CATRGAPYNSPLHF
>.|TRBV11-2
CASSLVQQGNEQYF
>.|TRBV3-1/TRBV3-2
CASSPGLAGGSGGTDTQYF
>.|TRBV3-1/TRBV3-2
CASSIGRANSPLHF
>few|TRBV6-2/TRBV6-3
CASSYSRGTGVSYNEQFF
>.|TRBV30
CAWGFGDRGNSPLHF
>.|TRBV12-3/TRBV12-4
CASSGIGGGGYTF
>.|TRBV6-1
CASSEAVNQPQHF
>once|TRBV25-1
CASSVTGLTGELFF
>.|TRBV3-1/TRBV3-2
CASSNSGENTQYF
>.|TRBV15
CATSRDPRGSNQPQHF
>once|TRBV19
CASKPLYTGELFF
>.|TRBV11-3
CASSLSTYNEQFF
>once|TRBV6-5
CASSYSTEGNQPQHF
>.|TRBV28
CASSNEIRTSGDLETQYF
>.|TRBV2
CASSEAFIAGGIDTQYF
>.|TRBV6-5
CASSRGDFSNYGYTF
>.|TRBV10-2
CASSERWGDNEKLFF
>once|TRBV3-1/TRBV3-2
CASRAWTGGMNTEAFF
>.|TRBV27
CASSPLTRQGRSPQHF
>.|TRBV28
CASSHPRRDSYNEQFF
>.|TRBV3-1/TRBV3-2
CASSPPRNSPLHF
>.|TRBV19
CASSQGGNEQFF
>.|TRBV5-1
CASSPGPQGVLNEKLFF
>.|TRBV7-9
CASSIGGHFYGYTF
>.|TRBV24-1
CATIQGTGELFF
>.|TRBV5-6
CASSRLELAGAAGQYF